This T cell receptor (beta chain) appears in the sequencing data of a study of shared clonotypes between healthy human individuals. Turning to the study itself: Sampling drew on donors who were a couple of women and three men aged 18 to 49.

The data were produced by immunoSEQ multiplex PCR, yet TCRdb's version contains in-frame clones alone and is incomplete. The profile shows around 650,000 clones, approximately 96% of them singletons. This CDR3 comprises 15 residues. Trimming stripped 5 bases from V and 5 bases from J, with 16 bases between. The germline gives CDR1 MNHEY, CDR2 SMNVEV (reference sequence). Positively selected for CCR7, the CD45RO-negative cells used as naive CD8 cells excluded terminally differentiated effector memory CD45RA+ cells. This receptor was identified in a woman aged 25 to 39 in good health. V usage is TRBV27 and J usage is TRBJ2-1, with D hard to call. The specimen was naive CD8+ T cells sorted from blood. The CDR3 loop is CASSHPRHPHNEQFF. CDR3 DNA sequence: TGTGCCAGCAGTCATCCCCGCCACCCCCACAATGAGCAGTTCTTC.